This TCR beta chain is drawn from a study of CD8+ T cells in alopecia areata. Treatment denoted: oral pan-JAK inhibitor, 5-10 mg twice daily. Study results and limitations: Elevated clonality characterized lesional scalp relative to normal scalp, particularly in alopecia totalis/universalis.

The germline CDR1 and CDR2 sequences are MNHNS and SASEGT. V was clipped by 8 bases and J by 6 bases, with 13 bases between them. This CDR3 region has 12 residues. As for this clone: Its antigen remains unidentified.

Following RNA extraction, reverse transcription yielded cDNA that acted as the sequencing template. The repertoire was sequenced with immunoSEQ multiplex PCR; TCRdb's copy has only in-frame clones and lacks some. The repertoire has about 94,000 clones, just over 70% of them found once; the top ten carry 15% to 20%. The chain uses TRBV6-1 and TRBJ1-1; D gene unclear. The sequences come from CD8+ T cells sorted from blood, collected at approximately week 42, from a patient treated with tofacitinib. This receptor was taken from a human donor with alopecia areata. CDR3 protein: CASGPVGAEAFF. The CDR3 coding sequence is TGTGCCAGCGGCCCGGTTGGGGCTGAAGCTTTCTTT.